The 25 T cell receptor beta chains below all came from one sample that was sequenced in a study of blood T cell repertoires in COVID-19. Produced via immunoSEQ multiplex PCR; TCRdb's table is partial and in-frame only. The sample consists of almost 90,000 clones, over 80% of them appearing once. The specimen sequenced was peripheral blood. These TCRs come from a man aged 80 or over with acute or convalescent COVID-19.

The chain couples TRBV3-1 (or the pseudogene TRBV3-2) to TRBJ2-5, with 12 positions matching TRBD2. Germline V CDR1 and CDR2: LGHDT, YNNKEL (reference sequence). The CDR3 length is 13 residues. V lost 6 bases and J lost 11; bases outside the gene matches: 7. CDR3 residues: CASRTGTSGQQYF. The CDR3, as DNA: TGTGCCAGCAGAACCGGGACTAGCGGGCAACAGTACTTC.

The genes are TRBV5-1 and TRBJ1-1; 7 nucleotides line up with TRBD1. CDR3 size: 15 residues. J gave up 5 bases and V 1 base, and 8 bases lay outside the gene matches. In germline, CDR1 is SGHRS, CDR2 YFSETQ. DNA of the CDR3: TGCGCCAGCAGCTTGCCGAGACAGGGACGGACTGAAGCTTTCTTT. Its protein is CASSLPRQGRTEAFF.

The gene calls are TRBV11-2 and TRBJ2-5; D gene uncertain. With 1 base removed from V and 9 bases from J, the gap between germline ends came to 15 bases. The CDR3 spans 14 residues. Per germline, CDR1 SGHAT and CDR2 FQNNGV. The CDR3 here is CASSLGWVGAAQYF. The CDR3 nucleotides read TGTGCCAGCAGCTTAGGGTGGGTCGGTGCGGCCCAGTACTTC.

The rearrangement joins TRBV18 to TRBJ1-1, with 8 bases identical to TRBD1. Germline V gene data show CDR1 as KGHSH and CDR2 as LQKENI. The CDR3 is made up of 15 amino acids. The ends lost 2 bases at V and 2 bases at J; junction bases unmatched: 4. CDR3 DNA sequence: TGTGCCAGCTCACCATGGACAGGGAGTAACACTGAAGCTTTCTTT. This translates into CASSPWTGSNTEAFF. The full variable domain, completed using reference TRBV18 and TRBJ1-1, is NAGVMQNPRHLVRRRGQEARLRCSPMKGHSHVYWYRQLPEEGLKFMVYLQKENIIDESGMPKERFSAEFPKEGPSILRIQQVVRGDSAAYFCASSPWTGSNTEAFFGQGTRLTVV.

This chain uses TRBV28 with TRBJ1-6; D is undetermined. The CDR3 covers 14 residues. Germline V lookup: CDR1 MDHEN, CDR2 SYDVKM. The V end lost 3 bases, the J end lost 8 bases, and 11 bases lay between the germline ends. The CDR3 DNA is TGTGCCAGCAGTTTTCCGGGGATTGATTCACCCCTCCACTTT. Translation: CASSFPGIDSPLHF.

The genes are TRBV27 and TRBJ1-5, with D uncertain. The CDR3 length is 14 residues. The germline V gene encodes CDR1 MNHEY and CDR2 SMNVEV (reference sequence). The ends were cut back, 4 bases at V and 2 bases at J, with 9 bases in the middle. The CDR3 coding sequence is TGTGCCAGCAGTTCCAGTGTTCGCAATCAGCCCCAGCATTTT. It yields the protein CASSSSVRNQPQHF.

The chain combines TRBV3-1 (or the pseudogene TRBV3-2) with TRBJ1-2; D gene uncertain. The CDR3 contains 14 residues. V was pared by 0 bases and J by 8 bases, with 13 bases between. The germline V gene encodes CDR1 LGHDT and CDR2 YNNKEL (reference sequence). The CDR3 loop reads CASSQDPGGGGYTF. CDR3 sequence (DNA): TGTGCCAGCAGCCAAGATCCGGGCGGCGGGGGCTACACCTTC.

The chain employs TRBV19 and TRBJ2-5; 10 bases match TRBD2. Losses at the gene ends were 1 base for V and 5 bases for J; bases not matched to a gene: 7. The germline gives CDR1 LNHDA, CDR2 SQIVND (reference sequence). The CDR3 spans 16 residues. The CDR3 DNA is TGTGCCAGTAGTATAGTCCCAGCGGGGGGGACCGAGACCCAGTACTTC. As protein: CASSIVPAGGTETQYF.

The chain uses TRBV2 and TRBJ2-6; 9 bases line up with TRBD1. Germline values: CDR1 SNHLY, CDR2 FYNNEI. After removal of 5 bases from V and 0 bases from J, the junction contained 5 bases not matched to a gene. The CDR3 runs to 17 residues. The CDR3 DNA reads TGTGCCAGCAGTCGACAGGGGGATTACTCTGGGGCCAACGTCCTGACTTTC. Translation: CASSRQGDYSGANVLTF.

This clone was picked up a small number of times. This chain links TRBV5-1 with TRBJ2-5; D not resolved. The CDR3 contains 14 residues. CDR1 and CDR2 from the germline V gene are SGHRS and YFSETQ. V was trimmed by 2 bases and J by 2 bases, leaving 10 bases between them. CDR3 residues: CASSFWARQETQYF. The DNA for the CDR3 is TGCGCCAGCAGCTTTTGGGCCAGACAAGAGACCCAGTACTTC.

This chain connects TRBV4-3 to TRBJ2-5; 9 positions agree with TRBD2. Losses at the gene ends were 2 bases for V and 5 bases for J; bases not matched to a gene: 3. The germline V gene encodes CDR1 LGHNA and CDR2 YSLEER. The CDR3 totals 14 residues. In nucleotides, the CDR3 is TGCGCCAGCAGCCAACGAGCGGGGGGCGAGACCCAGTACTTC. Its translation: CASSQRAGGETQYF.

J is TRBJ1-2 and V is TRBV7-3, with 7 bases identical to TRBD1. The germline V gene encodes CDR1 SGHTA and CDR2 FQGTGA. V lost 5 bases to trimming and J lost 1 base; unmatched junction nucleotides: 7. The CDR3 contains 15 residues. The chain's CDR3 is CASSEGTADNYGYTF. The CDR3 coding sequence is TGTGCCAGCAGCGAGGGGACAGCGGATAACTATGGCTACACCTTC.

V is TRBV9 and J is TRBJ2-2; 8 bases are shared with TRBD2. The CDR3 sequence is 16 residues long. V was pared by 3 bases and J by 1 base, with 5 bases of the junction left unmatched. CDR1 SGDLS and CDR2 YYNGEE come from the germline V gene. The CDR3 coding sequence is TGTGCCAGCAGCGCCGGGACTAGAGAGAACACCGGGGAGCTGTTTTTT. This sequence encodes CASSAGTRENTGELFF.

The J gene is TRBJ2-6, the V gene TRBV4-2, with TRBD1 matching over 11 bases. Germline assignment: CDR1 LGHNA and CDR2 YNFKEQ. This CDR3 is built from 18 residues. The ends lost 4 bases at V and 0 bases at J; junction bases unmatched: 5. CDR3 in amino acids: CASSLGQGAYSGANVLTF. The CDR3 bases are TGTGCCAGCAGCCTCGGACAGGGGGCTTACTCTGGGGCCAACGTCCTGACTTTC.

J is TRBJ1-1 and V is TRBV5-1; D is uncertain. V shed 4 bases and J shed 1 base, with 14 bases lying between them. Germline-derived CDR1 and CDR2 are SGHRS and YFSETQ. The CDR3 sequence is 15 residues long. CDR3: CASSRLGGRNTEAFF. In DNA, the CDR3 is TGCGCCAGCAGCCGGCTGGGAGGAAGGAACACTGAAGCTTTCTTT.

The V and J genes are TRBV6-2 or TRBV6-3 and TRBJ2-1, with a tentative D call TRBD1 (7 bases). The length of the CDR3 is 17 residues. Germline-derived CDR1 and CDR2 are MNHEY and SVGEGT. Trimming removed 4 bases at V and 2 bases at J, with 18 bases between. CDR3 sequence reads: CASSWGRGGTAYNEQFF. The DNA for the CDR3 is TGTGCCAGCAGTTGGGGACGGGGCGGGACAGCCTACAATGAGCAGTTCTTC.

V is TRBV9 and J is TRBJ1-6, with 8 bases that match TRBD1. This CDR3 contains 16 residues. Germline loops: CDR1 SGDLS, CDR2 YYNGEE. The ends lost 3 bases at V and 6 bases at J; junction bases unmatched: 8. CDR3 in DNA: TGTGCCAGCAGCGCTGCGACAGGGGTTCGTAATTCACCCCTCCACTTT. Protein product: CASSAATGVRNSPLHF.

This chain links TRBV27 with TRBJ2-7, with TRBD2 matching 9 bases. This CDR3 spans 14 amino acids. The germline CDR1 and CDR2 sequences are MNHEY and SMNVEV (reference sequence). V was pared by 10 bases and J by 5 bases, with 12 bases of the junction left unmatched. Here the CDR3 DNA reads TGTGCCATCCGGCGGGCTAGCGGGGCCCACGAGCAGTACTTC. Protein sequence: CAIRRASGAHEQYF.

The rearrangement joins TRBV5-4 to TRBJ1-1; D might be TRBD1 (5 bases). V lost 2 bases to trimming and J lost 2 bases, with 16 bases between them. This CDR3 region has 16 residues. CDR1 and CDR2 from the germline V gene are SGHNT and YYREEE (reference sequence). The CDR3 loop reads CASSFGSGGANTEAFF. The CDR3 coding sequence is TGTGCCAGCAGCTTTGGGTCCGGGGGTGCAAACACTGAAGCTTTCTTT. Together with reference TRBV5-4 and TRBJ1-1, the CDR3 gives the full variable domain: ETGVTQSPTHLIKTRGQQVTLRCSSQSGHNTVSWYQQALGQGPQFIFQYYREEENGRGNFPPRFSGLQFPNYSSELNVNALELDDSALYLCASSFGSGGANTEAFFGQGTRLTVV.

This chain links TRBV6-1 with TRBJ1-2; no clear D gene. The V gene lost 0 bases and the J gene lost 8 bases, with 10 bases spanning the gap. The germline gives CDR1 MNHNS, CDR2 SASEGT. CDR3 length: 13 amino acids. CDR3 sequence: CASSEALAGGYTF. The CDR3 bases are TGTGCCAGCAGTGAAGCGTTAGCGGGAGGCTACACCTTC.

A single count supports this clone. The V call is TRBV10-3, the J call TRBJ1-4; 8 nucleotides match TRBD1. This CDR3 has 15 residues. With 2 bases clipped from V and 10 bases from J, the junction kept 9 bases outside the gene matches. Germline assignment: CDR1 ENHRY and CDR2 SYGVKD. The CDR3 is CAISETTGGEGKLFF. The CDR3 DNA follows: TGTGCCATCAGTGAGACCACAGGGGGAGAGGGAAAACTGTTTTTT.

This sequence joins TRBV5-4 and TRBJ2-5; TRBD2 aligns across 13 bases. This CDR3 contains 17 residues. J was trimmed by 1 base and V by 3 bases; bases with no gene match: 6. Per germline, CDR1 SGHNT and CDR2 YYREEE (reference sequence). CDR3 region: CASSSPGTSGTQETQYF. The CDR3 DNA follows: TGTGCCAGCAGCTCCCCCGGGACTAGCGGGACCCAAGAGACCCAGTACTTC. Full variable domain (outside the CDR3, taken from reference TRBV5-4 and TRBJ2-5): ETGVTQSPTHLIKTRGQQVTLRCSSQSGHNTVSWYQQALGQGPQFIFQYYREEENGRGNFPPRFSGLQFPNYSSELNVNALELDDSALYLCASSSPGTSGTQETQYFGPGTRLLVL.

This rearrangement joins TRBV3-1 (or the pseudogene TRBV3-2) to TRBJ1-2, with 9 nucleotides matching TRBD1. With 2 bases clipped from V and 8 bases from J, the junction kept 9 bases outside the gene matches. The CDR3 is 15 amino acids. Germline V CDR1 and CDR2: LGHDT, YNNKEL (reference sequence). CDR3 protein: CASSQPGQGRLGYTF. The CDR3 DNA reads TGTGCCAGCAGCCAACCGGGACAGGGAAGACTAGGCTACACCTTC.

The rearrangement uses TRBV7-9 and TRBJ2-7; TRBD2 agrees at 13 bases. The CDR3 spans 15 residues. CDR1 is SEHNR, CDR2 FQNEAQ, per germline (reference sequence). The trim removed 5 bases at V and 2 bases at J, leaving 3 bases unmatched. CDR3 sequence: CASSAGTSGTYEQYF. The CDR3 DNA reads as TGTGCCAGCAGCGCCGGGACTAGCGGGACCTACGAGCAGTACTTC.

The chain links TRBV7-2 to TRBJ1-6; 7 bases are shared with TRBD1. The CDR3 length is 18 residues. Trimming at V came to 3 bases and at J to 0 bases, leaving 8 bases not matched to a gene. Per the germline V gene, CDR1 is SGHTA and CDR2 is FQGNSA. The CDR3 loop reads CASSFNTRGSSYNSPLHF. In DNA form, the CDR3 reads TGTGCCAGCAGCTTCAATACCAGGGGGAGCTCCTATAATTCACCCCTCCACTTT.